Only one count was recorded for the clone carrying this TCR beta chain. The data were produced by immunoSEQ multiplex PCR, yet TCRdb's version contains in-frame clones alone and is incomplete. The repertoire holds some 2 million clones, with over 85% as singletons. This sample was taken from a study of shared clonotypes between healthy human individuals. This CDR3 is built from 14 residues. Germline-derived CDR1 and CDR2 are MDHEN and SYDVKM. V was shortened by 6 bases and J by 4 bases, with 13 bases between the two germline ends. The clonotype originates from a man aged 18 to 30 in good health. V gene TRBV28 combines with J gene TRBJ1-3, with D perhaps TRBD1 (5 bases). Sequencing was carried out using naive CD4+ T cells sorted from blood. Specified subset: CD45RA+ positively selected. The CDR3 coding sequence is TGTGCCAGCAGGTCCCGGGGCTGGGGAAACACCATATATTTT. It encodes CASRSRGWGNTIYF.